This T cell receptor (beta chain) appears in the sequencing data of a study of blood T cell repertoires in COVID-19. Whole-study context: The analysed material was cDNA or gDNA that came from T cells, B-cell-depleted T cells, or PBMCs.

V lost 5 bases to trimming and J lost 4 bases; unmatched junction nucleotides: 8. This CDR3 contains 16 residues. Germline V gene lookup returns CDR1 MNHEY and CDR2 SMNVEV (reference sequence). The repertoire was sequenced with immunoSEQ multiplex PCR; TCRdb's copy has only in-frame clones and lacks some. The data show under 200,000 clones, roughly 78% seen once. The receptor's source is a woman in her fifties or sixties with COVID-19, enrolled during active disease. The chain recombines TRBV27 with TRBJ1-4; 9 nucleotides align to TRBD1. Sequenced material: peripheral blood. CDR3 DNA: TGTGCCAGCAGTCCGTCCACAGGGGGCTTTAATGAAAAACTGTTTTTT. It translates to CASSPSTGGFNEKLFF.